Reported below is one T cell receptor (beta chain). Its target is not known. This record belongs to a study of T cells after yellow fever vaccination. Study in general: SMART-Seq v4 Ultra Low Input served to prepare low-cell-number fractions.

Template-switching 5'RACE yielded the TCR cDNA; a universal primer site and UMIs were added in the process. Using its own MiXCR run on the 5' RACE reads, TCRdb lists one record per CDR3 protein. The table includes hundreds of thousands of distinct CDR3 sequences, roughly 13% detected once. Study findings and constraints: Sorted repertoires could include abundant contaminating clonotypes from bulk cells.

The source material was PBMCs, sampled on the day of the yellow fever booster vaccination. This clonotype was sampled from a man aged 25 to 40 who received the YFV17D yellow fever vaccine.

The CDR3 DNA reads as TGTGCCAGCAGTTTGGAGACTAGCGGGAGATTGGCAGATACGCAGTATTTT. It specifies CASSLETSGRLADTQYF. The chain joins TRBV6-2 or TRBV6-3 to TRBJ2-3; TRBD2 matches at 12 bases. Trimming cost V 4 bases and J 4 bases; bases outside gene matches: 9. CDR1 and CDR2 (germline): MNHEY, SVGEGT. There are 17 residues in the CDR3.